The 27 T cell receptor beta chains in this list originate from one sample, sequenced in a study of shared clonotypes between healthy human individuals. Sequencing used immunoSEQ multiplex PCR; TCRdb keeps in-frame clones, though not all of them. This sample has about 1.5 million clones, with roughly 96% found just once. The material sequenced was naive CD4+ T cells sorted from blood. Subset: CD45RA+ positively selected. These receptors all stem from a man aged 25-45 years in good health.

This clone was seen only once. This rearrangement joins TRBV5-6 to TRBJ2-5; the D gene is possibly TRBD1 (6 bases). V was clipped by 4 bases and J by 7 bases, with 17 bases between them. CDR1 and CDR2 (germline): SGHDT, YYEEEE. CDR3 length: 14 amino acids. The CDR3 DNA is TGTGCCAGCAGCCGCCCCGGGACACCGGGGACCCAGTACTTC. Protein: CASSRPGTPGTQYF.

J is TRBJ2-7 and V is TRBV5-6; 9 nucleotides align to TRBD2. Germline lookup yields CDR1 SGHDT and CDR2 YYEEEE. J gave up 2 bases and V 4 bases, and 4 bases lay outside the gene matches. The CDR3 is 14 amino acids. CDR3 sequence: CASSRLAAPYEQYF. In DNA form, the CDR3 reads TGTGCCAGCAGCCGACTAGCGGCCCCCTACGAGCAGTACTTC.

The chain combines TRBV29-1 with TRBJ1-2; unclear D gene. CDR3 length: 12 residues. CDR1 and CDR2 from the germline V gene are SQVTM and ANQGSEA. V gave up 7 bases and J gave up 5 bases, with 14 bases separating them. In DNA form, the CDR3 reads TGCAGCGCTCGTACGTTAGGATATGGCTACACCTTC. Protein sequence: CSARTLGYGYTF.

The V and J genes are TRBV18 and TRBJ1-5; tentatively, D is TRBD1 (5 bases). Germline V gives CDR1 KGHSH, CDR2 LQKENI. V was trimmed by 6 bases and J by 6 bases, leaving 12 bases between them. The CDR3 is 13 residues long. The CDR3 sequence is CASSEGPTQPQHF. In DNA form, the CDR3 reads TGTGCCAGCTCGGAGGGACCCACTCAGCCCCAGCATTTT.

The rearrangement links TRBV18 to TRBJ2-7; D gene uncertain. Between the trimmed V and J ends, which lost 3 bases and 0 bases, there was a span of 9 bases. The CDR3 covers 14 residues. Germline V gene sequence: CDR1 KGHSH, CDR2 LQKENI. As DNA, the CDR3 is TGTGCCAGCTCACCGGTTGGGGTCTCCTACGAGCAGTACTTC. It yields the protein CASSPVGVSYEQYF.

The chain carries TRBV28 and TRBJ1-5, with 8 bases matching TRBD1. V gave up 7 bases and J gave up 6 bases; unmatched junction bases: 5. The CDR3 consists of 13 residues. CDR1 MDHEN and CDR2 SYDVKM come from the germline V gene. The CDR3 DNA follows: TGTGCCAGCACCGGACAGGGAGTTCAGCCCCAGCATTTT. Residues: CASTGQGVQPQHF.

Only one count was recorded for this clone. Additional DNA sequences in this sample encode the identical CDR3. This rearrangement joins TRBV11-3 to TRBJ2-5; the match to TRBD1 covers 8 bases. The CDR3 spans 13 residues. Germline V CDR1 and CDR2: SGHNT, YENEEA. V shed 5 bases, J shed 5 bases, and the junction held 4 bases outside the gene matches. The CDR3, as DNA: TGTGCCAGCAGCCGGACAGGGCAGGAGACCCAGTACTTC. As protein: CASSRTGQETQYF.

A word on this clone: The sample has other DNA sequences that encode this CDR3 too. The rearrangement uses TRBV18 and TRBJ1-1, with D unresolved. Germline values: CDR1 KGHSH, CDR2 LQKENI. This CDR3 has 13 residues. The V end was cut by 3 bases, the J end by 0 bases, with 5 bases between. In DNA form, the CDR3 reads TGTGCCAGCTCACCGGGAATGAACACTGAAGCTTTCTTT. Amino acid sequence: CASSPGMNTEAFF.

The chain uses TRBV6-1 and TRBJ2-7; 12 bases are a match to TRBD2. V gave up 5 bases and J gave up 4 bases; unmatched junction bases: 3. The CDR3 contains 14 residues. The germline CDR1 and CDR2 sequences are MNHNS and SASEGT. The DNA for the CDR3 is TGTGCCAGCAGTACGACTAGCGGGAGTTACGAGCAGTACTTC. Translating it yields CASSTTSGSYEQYF.

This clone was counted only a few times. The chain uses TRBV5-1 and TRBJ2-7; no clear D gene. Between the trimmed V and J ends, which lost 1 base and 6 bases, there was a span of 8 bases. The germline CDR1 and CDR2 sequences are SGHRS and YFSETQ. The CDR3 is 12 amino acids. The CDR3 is CASSLPGSEQYF. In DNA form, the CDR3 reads TGCGCCAGCAGCTTGCCAGGATCCGAGCAGTACTTC. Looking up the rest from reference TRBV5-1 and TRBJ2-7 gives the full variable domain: KAGVTQTPRYLIKTRGQQVTLSCSPISGHRSVSWYQQTPGQGLQFLFEYFSETQRNKGNFPGRFSGRQFSNSRSEMNVSTLELGDSALYLCASSLPGSEQYFGPGTRLTVT.

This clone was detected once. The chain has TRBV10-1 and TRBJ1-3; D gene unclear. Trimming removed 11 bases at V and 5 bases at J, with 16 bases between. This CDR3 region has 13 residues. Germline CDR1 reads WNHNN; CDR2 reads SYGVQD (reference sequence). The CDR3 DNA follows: TGCGCCGGCCGGTGCACCCGTCGAAACACCATATATTTT. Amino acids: CAGRCTRRNTIYF.

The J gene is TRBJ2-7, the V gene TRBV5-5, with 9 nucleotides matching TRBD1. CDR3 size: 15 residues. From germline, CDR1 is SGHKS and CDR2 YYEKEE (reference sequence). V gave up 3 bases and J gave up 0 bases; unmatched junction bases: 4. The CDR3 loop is CASSSRTGDSYEQYF. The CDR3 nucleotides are TGTGCCAGCAGCTCCAGGACAGGGGACTCCTACGAGCAGTACTTC.

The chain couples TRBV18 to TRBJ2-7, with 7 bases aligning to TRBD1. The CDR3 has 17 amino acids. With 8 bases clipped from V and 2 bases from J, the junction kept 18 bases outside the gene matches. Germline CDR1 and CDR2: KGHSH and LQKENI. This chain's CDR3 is CASTPPTLGQRPYEQYF. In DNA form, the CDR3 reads TGTGCCAGCACTCCACCTACTCTGGGACAGAGGCCCTACGAGCAGTACTTC.

CDR3 DNA sequence: TGCGCCAGCAGTGAGACAGGGGTTCCCTACGAGCAGTACTTC. It is translated as CASSETGVPYEQYF. The V and J genes are TRBV10-2 and TRBJ2-7; 7 bases are a match to TRBD1. There are 14 residues in the CDR3. The V gene's germline CDR1 is WSHSY and CDR2 SAAADI. The J segment lost 2 bases and the V segment lost 2 bases, leaving 3 bases of the junction unmatched.

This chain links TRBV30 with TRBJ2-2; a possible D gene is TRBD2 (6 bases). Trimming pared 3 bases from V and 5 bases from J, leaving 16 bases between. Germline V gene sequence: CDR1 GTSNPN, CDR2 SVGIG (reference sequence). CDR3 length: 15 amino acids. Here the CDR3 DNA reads TGTGCCTGGAGCCAACCCGGGAGTAGGACCGGGGAGCTGTTTTTT. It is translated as CAWSQPGSRTGELFF.

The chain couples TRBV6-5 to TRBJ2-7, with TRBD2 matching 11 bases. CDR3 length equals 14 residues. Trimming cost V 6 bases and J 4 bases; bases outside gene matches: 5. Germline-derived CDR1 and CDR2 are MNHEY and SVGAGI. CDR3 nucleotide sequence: TGTGCCAGCAGATATGCTAGCGGGAGGTACGAGCAGTACTTC. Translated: CASRYASGRYEQYF.

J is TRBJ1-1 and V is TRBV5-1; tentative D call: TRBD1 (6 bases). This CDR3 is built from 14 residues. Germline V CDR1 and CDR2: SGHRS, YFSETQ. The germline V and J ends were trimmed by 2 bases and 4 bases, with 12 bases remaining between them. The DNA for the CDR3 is TGCGCCAGCAGCTTAAGTAAAGGGGGCACTGAAGCTTTCTTT. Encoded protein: CASSLSKGGTEAFF. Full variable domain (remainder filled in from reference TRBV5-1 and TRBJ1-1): KAGVTQTPRYLIKTRGQQVTLSCSPISGHRSVSWYQQTPGQGLQFLFEYFSETQRNKGNFPGRFSGRQFSNSRSEMNVSTLELGDSALYLCASSLSKGGTEAFFGQGTRLTVV.

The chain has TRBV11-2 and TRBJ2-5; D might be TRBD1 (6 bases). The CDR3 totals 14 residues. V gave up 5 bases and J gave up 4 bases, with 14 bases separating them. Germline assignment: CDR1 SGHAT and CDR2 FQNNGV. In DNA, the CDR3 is TGTGCCAGCAGCCCCGACAGGACTCTAGAGACCCAGTACTTC. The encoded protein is CASSPDRTLETQYF.

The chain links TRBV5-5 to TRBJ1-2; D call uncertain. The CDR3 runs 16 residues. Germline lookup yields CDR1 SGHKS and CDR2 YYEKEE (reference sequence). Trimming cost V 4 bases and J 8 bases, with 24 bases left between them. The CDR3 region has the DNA TGTGCCAGCAGCCGACTAACTAGGACGGACCACCAGGGCTACACCTTC. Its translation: CASSRLTRTDHQGYTF.

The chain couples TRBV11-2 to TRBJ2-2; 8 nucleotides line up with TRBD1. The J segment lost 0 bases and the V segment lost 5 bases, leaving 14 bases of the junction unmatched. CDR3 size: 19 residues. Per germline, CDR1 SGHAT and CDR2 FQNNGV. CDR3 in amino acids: CASSRMWDRRRPNTGELFF. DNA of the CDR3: TGTGCCAGCAGCCGAATGTGGGACAGGAGACGTCCGAACACCGGGGAGCTGTTTTTT.

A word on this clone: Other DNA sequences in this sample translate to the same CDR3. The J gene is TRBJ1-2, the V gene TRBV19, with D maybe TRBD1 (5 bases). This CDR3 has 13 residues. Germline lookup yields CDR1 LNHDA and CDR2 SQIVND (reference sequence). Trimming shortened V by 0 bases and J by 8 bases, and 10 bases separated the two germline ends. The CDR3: CASSIDRGDGYTF. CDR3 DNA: TGTGCCAGTAGTATAGACCGTGGGGACGGCTACACCTTC. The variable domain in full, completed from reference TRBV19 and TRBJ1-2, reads DGGITQSPKYLFRKEGQNVTLSCEQNLNHDAMYWYRQDPGQGLRLIYYSQIVNDFQKGDIAEGYSVSREKKESFPLTVTSAQKNPTAFYLCASSIDRGDGYTFGSGTRLTVV.

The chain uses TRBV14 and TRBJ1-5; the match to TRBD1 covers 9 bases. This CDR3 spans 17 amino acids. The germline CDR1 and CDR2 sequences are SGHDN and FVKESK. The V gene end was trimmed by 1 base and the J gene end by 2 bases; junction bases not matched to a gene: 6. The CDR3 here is CASSQAGQGMGNQPQHF. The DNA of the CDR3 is TGTGCCAGCAGCCAAGCGGGACAGGGAATGGGCAATCAGCCCCAGCATTTT.

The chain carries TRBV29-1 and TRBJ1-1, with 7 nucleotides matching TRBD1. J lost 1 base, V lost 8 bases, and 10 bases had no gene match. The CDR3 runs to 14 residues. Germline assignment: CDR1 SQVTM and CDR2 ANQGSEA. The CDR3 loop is CSTQTGAGNTEAFF. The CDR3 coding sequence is TGCAGCACTCAAACAGGGGCGGGGAACACTGAAGCTTTCTTT.

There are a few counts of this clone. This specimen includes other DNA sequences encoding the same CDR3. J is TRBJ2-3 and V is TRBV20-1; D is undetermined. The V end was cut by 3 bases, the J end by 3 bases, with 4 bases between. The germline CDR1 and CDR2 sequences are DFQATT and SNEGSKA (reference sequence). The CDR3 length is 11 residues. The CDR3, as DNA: TGCAGTGCTAGGCGAACAGATACGCAGTATTTT. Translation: CSARRTDTQYF.

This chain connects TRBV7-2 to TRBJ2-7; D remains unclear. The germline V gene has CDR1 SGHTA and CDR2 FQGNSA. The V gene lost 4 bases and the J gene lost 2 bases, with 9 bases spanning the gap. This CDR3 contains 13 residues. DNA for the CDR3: TGTGCCAGCAGCTCAGACCTTACCTACGAGCAGTACTTC. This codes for CASSSDLTYEQYF.

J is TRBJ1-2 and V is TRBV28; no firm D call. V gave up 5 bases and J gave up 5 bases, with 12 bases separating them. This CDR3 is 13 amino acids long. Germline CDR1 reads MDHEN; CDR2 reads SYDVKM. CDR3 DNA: TGTGCCAGCAGTAATCAGATTTGGTATGGCTACACCTTC. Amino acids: CASSNQIWYGYTF.

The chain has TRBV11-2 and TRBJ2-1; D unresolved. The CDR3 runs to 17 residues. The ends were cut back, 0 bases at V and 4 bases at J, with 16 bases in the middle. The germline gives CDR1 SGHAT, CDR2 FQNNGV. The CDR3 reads CASSLDSLGRRYNEQFF. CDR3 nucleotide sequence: TGTGCCAGCAGCTTAGACAGCCTAGGAAGAAGGTACAATGAGCAGTTCTTC.